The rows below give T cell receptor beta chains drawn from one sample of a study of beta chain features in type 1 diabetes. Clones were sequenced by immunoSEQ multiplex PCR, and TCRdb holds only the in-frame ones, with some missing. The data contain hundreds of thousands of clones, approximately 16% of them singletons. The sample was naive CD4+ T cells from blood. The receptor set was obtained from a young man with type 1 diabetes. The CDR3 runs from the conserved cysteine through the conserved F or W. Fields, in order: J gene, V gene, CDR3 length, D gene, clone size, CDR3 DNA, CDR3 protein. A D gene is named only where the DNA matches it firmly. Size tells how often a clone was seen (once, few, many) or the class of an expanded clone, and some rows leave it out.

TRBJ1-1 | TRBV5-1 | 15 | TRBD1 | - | TGCGCCAGCAGCTCTCCGGGACAGGAGTACACTGAAGCTTTCTTT | CASSSPGQEYTEAFF
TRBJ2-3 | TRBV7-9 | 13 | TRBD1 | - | TGTGCCAGCCTCCAGGGGGCCACAGATACGCAGTATTTT | CASLQGATDTQYF
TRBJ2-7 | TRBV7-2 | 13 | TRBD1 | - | TGTGCCAGCAGCTGGGGACAGTACTACGAGCAGTACTTC | CASSWGQYYEQYF
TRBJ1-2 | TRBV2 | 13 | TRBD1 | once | TGTGCCAGCTCCCAAGAGACAGGGACCGGCTACACCTTC | CASSQETGTGYTF
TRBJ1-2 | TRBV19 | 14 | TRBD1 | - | TGTGCCAGTAGGTCACAGGGGGCGATAAATGGCTACACCTTC | CASRSQGAINGYTF
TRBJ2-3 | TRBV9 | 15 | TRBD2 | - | TGTGCCAGCAGTTCTAGCGGGGGCAGCACAGATACGCAGTATTTT | CASSSSGGSTDTQYF
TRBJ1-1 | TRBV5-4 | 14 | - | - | TGTGCCAGCAGCTTTTTACAGGAGAACACTGAAGCTTTCTTT | CASSFLQENTEAFF
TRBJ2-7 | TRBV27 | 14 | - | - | TGTGCCAGCACCTTCTCTACAGGGCCCTACGAGCAGTACTTC | CASTFSTGPYEQYF
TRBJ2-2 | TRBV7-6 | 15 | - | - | TGTGCCAGCAGCCTAAGGACTGTGAACACCGGGGAGCTGTTTTTT | CASSLRTVNTGELFF
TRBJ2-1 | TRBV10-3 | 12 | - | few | TGTGCCATCAGCCTAGAAAAGAATGAGCAGTTCTTC | CAISLEKNEQFF
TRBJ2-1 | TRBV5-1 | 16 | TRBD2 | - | TGCGCCAGCAGCTTGCCTTCTAGCGGTCCCTACAATGAGCAGTTCTTC | CASSLPSSGPYNEQFF
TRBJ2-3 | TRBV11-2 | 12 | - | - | TGTGCCAGCAGCTTGGGCCCGGGACTCCGGTATTTT | CASSLGPGLRYF
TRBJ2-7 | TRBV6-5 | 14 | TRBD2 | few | TGTGCCAGCAGGTATACTAGCGTGGTCCTGCCGCAGTACTTC | CASRYTSVVLPQYF
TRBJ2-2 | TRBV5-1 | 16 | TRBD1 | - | TGCGCCAGCAGCCCACCGGGACAGGGGAACACCGGGGAGCTGTTTTTT | CASSPPGQGNTGELFF
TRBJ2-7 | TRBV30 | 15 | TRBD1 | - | TGTGCCTGGAGCCCCAGGGGGACGCTAGCCTACGAGCAGTACTTC | CAWSPRGTLAYEQYF
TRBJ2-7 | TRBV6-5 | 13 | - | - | TGTGCCACGGCAGGCGTTTGGATATACGAGCAGTACTTC | CATAGVWIYEQYF
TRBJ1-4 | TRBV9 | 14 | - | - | TGTGCCAGCGGAGGGGTATGGGCTAATGAAAAACTGTTTTTT | CASGGVWANEKLFF
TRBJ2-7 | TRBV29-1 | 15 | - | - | TGCAGCGTTGAGACCCTCGGGACACTATCCTACGAGCAGTACTTC | CSVETLGTLSYEQYF
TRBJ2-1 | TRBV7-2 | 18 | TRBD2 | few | TGTGCCAGCAGCTCGTTAAAGAGGGGACTAGCGGGAGTAGGTGAGCAGTTCTTC | CASSSLKRGLAGVGEQFF
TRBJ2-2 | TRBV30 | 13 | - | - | TGTGCCTGGAGTAGTCAGGGCACCGGGGAGCTGTTTTTT | CAWSSQGTGELFF
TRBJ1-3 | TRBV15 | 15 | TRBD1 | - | TGTGCCACCAGCAGGGACAGGGGGAGAGGGAACACCATATATTTT | CATSRDRGRGNTIYF